The 22 T cell receptor beta chains presented below share a single source sample, sequenced in a study of T cells in Graves' hyperthyroidism and ophthalmopathy. The TCR beta CDR3 regions underwent amplification using RNA transcripts as the source. The primer set for the first-round RT-PCR of the TCR CDR3 was HTBI. MiXCR, run by TCRdb on the multiplex PCR reads, gives a single entry per CDR3 protein. The data hold around 600,000 distinct CDR3 sequences, with roughly 15% observed a single time. The specimen was blood. All receptors derive from a woman aged 50 to 65 with Graves' ophthalmopathy.

This clonotype was observed a single time. The chain joins TRBV7-6 to TRBJ1-5, with no clear D. The V gene lost 8 bases and the J gene lost 5 bases, with 13 bases spanning the gap. The CDR3 contains 13 residues. Germline lookup yields CDR1 SGHVS and CDR2 FNYEAQ. The DNA of the CDR3 is TGTGCCAGCGGTGTAGGGCCCGATCAGCCCCAGCATTTT. Protein: CASGVGPDQPQHF.

This clonotype came up many times. V and J are TRBV20-1 and TRBJ2-7; 7 nucleotides agree with TRBD2. The CDR3 spans 14 residues. The V segment lost 4 bases and the J segment 6 bases; nucleotides outside the gene matches: 12. Germline CDR1 is DFQATT and CDR2 is SNEGSKA (reference sequence). The CDR3 nucleotides read TGCAGTGCTATAGGCTTGGCGGGAGCTGTCGAGCAGTACTTC. This encodes CSAIGLAGAVEQYF.

About this clonotype itself: With a much larger clone just one base away, this may be a read error. The V call is TRBV12-3 or TRBV12-4, the J call TRBJ2-2; TRBD2 is a possible D gene (5 bases). The CDR3 runs 15 residues. The CDR3 loop is CASSLRSSSGGELVF. The CDR3 DNA reads as TGTGCCAGCAGTTTAAGGTCCAGCAGTGGTGGGGAGCTGGTTTTT.

The table lists this clonotype with a few counts. This chain joins TRBV19 and TRBJ2-1, with D possibly TRBD2 on 6 matching bases. CDR3 length: 15 amino acids. Trimming pared 1 base from V and 2 bases from J, leaving 9 bases between. Germline values: CDR1 LNHDA, CDR2 SQIVND (reference sequence). CDR3 region: CASSIGGEAYNEQFF. The CDR3 nucleotides read TGTGCCAGTAGTATAGGGGGGGAGGCCTACAATGAGCAGTTCTTC. The full variable domain, rest sourced from reference TRBV19 and TRBJ2-1, is DGGITQSPKYLFRKEGQNVTLSCEQNLNHDAMYWYRQDPGQGLRLIYYSQIVNDFQKGDIAEGYSVSREKKESFPLTVTSAQKNPTAFYLCASSIGGEAYNEQFFGPGTRLTVL.

The chain combines TRBV29-1 with TRBJ1-2; no definite D call. The germline gives CDR1 SQVTM, CDR2 ANQGSEA. This CDR3 has 12 amino acids. Trimming removed 6 bases at V and 0 bases at J, with 8 bases between. The CDR3 sequence is CSVRKANYGYTF. The CDR3 nucleotides are TGCAGCGTGCGGAAAGCTAACTATGGCTACACCTTC.

This clonotype was observed a few times. The CDR3 DNA reads TGTGCCACCAGCGGGGGACTAGCCAAAAACATTCAGTACTTC. Encoded protein: CATSGGLAKNIQYF. This rearrangement joins TRBV15 to TRBJ2-4; D is perhaps TRBD2 (6 bases). Trimming shortened V by 5 bases and J by 0 bases, and 8 bases separated the two germline ends. The germline CDR1 and CDR2 sequences are LNHNV and YYDKDF (reference sequence). CDR3 size: 14 residues.

This clonotype was picked up many times. The chain couples TRBV29-1 to TRBJ1-1; 8 bases are shared with TRBD1. Per the germline V gene, CDR1 is SQVTM and CDR2 is ANQGSEA. The junction had 5 bases not matched to a gene; V was cut back by 7 bases and J by 7 bases. This CDR3 is 11 amino acids long. The CDR3 region has the DNA TGCAGCGCTCGAGACAGGGGTGAAGCTTTCTTT. This sequence encodes CSARDRGEAFF.

A few counts support this clonotype. This chain links TRBV9 with TRBJ1-6, with 8 bases lining up with TRBD1. The germline V gene has CDR1 SGDLS and CDR2 YYNGEE. J was trimmed by 6 bases and V by 3 bases; bases with no gene match: 5. The CDR3 sequence is 15 residues long. The CDR3 protein is CASSATGGLNSPLHF. The CDR3, as DNA: TGTGCCAGCAGCGCAACAGGGGGTCTTAATTCACCCCTCCACTTT.

This clonotype has ten or more counts. The chain employs TRBV20-1 and TRBJ2-1; the match to TRBD2 covers 13 bases. The CDR3 extends over 19 amino acids. V shed 1 base, J shed 4 bases, and the junction held 13 bases outside the gene matches. Looked up from germline, CDR1 is DFQATT and CDR2 is SNEGSKA (reference sequence). CDR3 nucleotide sequence: TGCAGTGCTAGAGCCCCCCCCCCGGGGACTAGCGGGAAATACAATGAGCAGTTCTTC. It specifies CSARAPPPGTSGKYNEQFF.

This clonotype has at least ten counts. V usage is TRBV27 and J usage is TRBJ1-3, with a possible D match to TRBD1 (5 bases). Trimming removed 0 bases from V and 5 bases from J, with 8 bases in between. CDR3 size: 14 residues. Germline-derived CDR1 and CDR2 are MNHEY and SMNVEV (reference sequence). The CDR3 loop reads CASSLSGTRNTIYF. The CDR3 DNA sequence: TGTGCCAGCAGTTTATCGGGGACCCGAAACACCATATATTTT.

In its sample, this clonotype was seen many times. The chain uses TRBV2 and TRBJ1-1; TRBD1 agrees at 7 bases. Trimming took 6 bases from V and 2 from J; bases not matched to a gene: 3. The length of the CDR3 is 13 residues. The germline gives CDR1 SNHLY, CDR2 FYNNEI. The CDR3 nucleotides read TGTGCCAGCAGAGCAGGGGGTAACACTGAAGCTTTCTTT. It specifies CASRAGGNTEAFF.

This clonotype was recorded at least ten times. This chain connects TRBV15 to TRBJ2-4; 8 bases line up with TRBD2. Germline trimming cut 0 bases from V and 7 bases from J; bases unmatched to any gene: 14. Germline loops: CDR1 LNHNV, CDR2 YYDKDF (reference sequence). CDR3 length: 18 amino acids. DNA for the CDR3: TGTGCCACCAGCAGAGATCCGCCGTTAGGCGGGAGGAGCAACATTCAGTACTTC. Amino acid sequence: CATSRDPPLGGRSNIQYF.

This clonotype was observed at least ten times. V is TRBV13 and J is TRBJ2-1; D uncertain. Trimming cost V 5 bases and J 2 bases, with 16 bases left between them. The CDR3 loop spans 16 amino acids. Germline V gene lookup returns CDR1 PRHDT and CDR2 FYEKMQ (reference sequence). Written as DNA, the CDR3 is TGTGCCAGCAGCCCCGCAGCCGGGCAGGCCTACAATGAGCAGTTCTTC. This translates into CASSPAAGQAYNEQFF.

This clonotype showed up many times. J is TRBJ1-1 and V is TRBV7-2; no firm D call. This CDR3 is built from 12 residues. Germline CDR1 reads SGHTA; CDR2 reads FQGNSA. V lost 11 bases to trimming and J lost 7 bases, with 17 bases between them. The CDR3 here is CAQRAVSREAFF. CDR3 DNA: TGTGCCCAAAGAGCCGTATCGCGTGAAGCTTTCTTT.

This clonotype was recorded once. This chain links TRBV7-9 with TRBJ2-1; D not certain. The CDR3 runs to 15 residues. Deletions cut 3 bases from V and 3 bases from J, with 12 bases between. Germline V gives CDR1 SEHNR, CDR2 FQNEAQ (reference sequence). The DNA for the CDR3 is TGTGCCAGCAGCTTCGAGCGACCGCTCTACAATGAGCAGTTCTTC. Amino acids: CASSFERPLYNEQFF.

The chain's CDR3 is CSASQQETQYF. DNA of the CDR3: TGCAGCGCCTCACAGCAAGAGACCCAGTACTTC. This chain joins TRBV29-1 and TRBJ2-5, with D uncertain. Trimming removed 7 bases from V and 2 bases from J, with 8 bases in between. Germline assignment: CDR1 SQVTM and CDR2 ANQGSEA. This CDR3 has 11 amino acids. Combining the CDR3 with reference TRBV29-1 and TRBJ2-5 gives the whole variable domain SAVISQKPSRDICQRGTSLTIQCQVDSQVTMMFWYRQQPGQSLTLIATANQGSEATYESGFVIDKFPISRPNLTFSTLTVSNMSPEDSSIYLCSASQQETQYFGPGTRLLVL.

This clonotype was seen repeatedly, ten times or more. The chain uses TRBV12-3 or TRBV12-4 and TRBJ2-2; possible D gene TRBD2, 5 bases. The CDR3 is made up of 14 amino acids. The germline V and J ends were trimmed by 0 bases and 6 bases, with 8 bases remaining between them. The CDR3 loop reads CASSLAGIAGELFF. The DNA for the CDR3 is TGTGCCAGCAGTTTAGCCGGGATAGCCGGGGAGCTGTTTTTT.

This clonotype was detected a few times. One end of the junction does not line up with germline, which may come from a read error. The CDR3 DNA reads TGTGCCAGCGTCGGGGGGCATAATTTACCCCTCCACTTT. Translated, it gives CASVGGHNLPLHF. This chain links TRBV6-1 with TRBJ1-6, with D tentatively TRBD1 (6 bases). CDR1 and CDR2 (germline): MNHNS, SASEGT. The CDR3 runs 13 residues.

This clonotype showed up many times. The chain couples TRBV5-1 to TRBJ2-7, with D unclear. The V gene lost 2 bases and the J gene lost 6 bases, with 12 bases spanning the gap. The CDR3 runs to 13 residues. Germline V gene data show CDR1 as SGHRS and CDR2 as YFSETQ. CDR3 DNA sequence: TGCGCCAGCAGCTTTAGGGTCAACAGCGAGCAGTACTTC. This codes for CASSFRVNSEQYF.

As for this clonotype: This clone may be a read error of a much larger clone one base away. The rearrangement links TRBV12-3 or TRBV12-4 to TRBJ2-2; D is unclear. The CDR3 has 12 amino acids. V was clipped by 8 bases and J by 5 bases, with 9 bases between them. The CDR3 reads CASELETGELFF. The CDR3 nucleotides read TGTGCCAGCGAGTTAGAAACCGGGGAGCTGTTTTTT.

This clonotype was found many times. This chain connects TRBV2 to TRBJ2-1, with TRBD1 identical over 7 bases. CDR1 and CDR2 from the germline V gene are SNHLY and FYNNEI. Trimming cost V 5 bases and J 8 bases; bases outside gene matches: 12. CDR3 size: 15 residues. The CDR3 region is CASSWWDSLWDEQFF. Written as DNA, the CDR3 is TGTGCCAGCAGTTGGTGGGACAGCCTTTGGGATGAGCAGTTCTTC.

Only a few counts were recorded for this clonotype. V usage is TRBV9 and J usage is TRBJ2-5; D gene unclear. Between the trimmed V and J ends, which lost 0 bases and 6 bases, there was a span of 9 bases. CDR3 length equals 13 residues. CDR1 and CDR2 (germline): SGDLS, YYNGEE. CDR3 DNA sequence: TGTGCCAGCAGCGTAGGGTACACCCAGACCCAGTACTTC. It specifies CASSVGYTQTQYF. The variable domain in full, with the rest retrieved from reference TRBV9 and TRBJ2-5, is DSGVTQTPKHLITATGQRVTLRCSPRSGDLSVYWYQQSLDQGLQFLIQYYNGEERAKGNILERFSAQQFPDLHSELNLSSLELGDSALYFCASSVGYTQTQYFGPGTRLLVL.